This is a list of T cell receptor beta chains from one sample in a study of blood T cells in healthy people across ages. TCRdb reprocessed the 5' RACE reads with MiXCR, giving one entry per CDR3 protein. This table has 1.5 million to 2 million distinct CDR3 sequences, roughly 27% appearing once. Sequenced: blood. These receptors were collected from a woman in her twenties or thirties in good health. CDR3s include the opening cysteine and the closing phenylalanine or tryptophan. The order of the fields is V gene, J gene, clone size, CDR3 length, D gene, CDR3 protein, CDR3 DNA. The D gene is left open where the match is weak. Clone size is given for some rows only: seen once, a few or many times, or a class if the clone is expanded.

>TRBV20-1|TRBJ2-7|NA|14|TRBD1
CSATGQPSSYEQYF
TGCAGTGCTACGGGACAGCCAAGCTCCTACGAGCAGTACTTC
>TRBV5-1|TRBJ2-1|NA|16|TRBD2
CASSLGHSGGAGEQFF
TGCGCCAGCAGCTTGGGCCACAGCGGGGGGGCAGGGGAGCAGTTCTTC
>TRBV5-5|TRBJ1-5|few|16|NA
CASSLATTPSNQPQHF
TGTGCCAGCAGCTTGGCAACGACCCCTAGCAATCAGCCCCAGCATTTT
>TRBV11-2|TRBJ2-7|many|13|NA
CASTGLRSYEQYF
TGTGCCAGCACGGGCCTTAGGTCCTACGAGCAGTACTTC
>TRBV6-6|TRBJ1-1|few|15|TRBD1
CASSSQGAQNTEAFF
TGTGCCAGCAGTTCACAGGGGGCTCAGAACACTGAAGCTTTCTTT
>TRBV6-5|TRBJ2-5|few|15|NA
CASSSLVRNAETQYF
TGTGCCAGCAGTTCACTAGTCCGGAATGCAGAGACCCAGTACTTC
>TRBV12-3/TRBV12-4|TRBJ2-5|NA|13|NA
CASSNPPGETQYF
TGTGCCAGCAGCAACCCCCCAGGAGAGACCCAGTACTTC
>TRBV2|TRBJ2-3|NA|14|NA
CASSATTNTDTQYF
TGTGCCAGCAGTGCGACCACCAACACAGATACGCAGTATTTT
>TRBV5-1|TRBJ2-5|NA|13|NA
CASSATQQETQYF
TGCGCCAGCAGCGCCACACAGCAAGAGACCCAGTACTTC
>TRBV10-3|TRBJ2-1|many|11|TRBD2
CAISAGGEQFF
TGTGCCATCTCAGCGGGAGGTGAGCAGTTCTTC
>TRBV6-5|TRBJ1-1|NA|13|NA
CASSYSFQGEAFF
TGTGCCAGCAGTTACTCATTTCAGGGCGAAGCTTTCTTT
>TRBV7-6|TRBJ1-5|NA|14|NA
CASSSDLRGQPQHF
TGTGCCAGCAGCTCAGACCTGCGGGGTCAGCCCCAGCATTTT
>TRBV2|TRBJ2-3|NA|13|NA
CASSGQAGDTQYF
TGTGCCAGCAGTGGACAGGCGGGAGATACGCAGTATTTT
>TRBV6-2/TRBV6-3|TRBJ2-1|few|15|NA
CASSSLRGRGHEQFF
TGTGCCAGCAGTAGTCTACGGGGGCGGGGACATGAGCAGTTCTTC
>TRBV27|TRBJ2-5|NA|15|TRBD1
CASSYPGTAIYGQYF
TGTGCCAGCAGTTATCCCGGGACAGCAATCTACGGGCAGTACTTC
>TRBV12-3/TRBV12-4|TRBJ2-7|few|14|TRBD2
CASTPGLESYEQYF
TGTGCCAGCACTCCGGGACTAGAGTCCTACGAGCAGTACTTC
>TRBV28|TRBJ1-5|few|14|NA
CASCSGVWDQPQHF
TGTGCCAGCTGTTCCGGGGTTTGGGATCAGCCCCAGCATTTT
>TRBV6-2/TRBV6-3|TRBJ2-1|few|16|NA
CATRDPRTGSYNEQFF
TGTGCCACCAGGGATCCCCGGACTGGCTCCTACAATGAGCAGTTCTTC
>TRBV7-6|TRBJ2-7|NA|15|NA
CASSLEGTSHYEQYF
TGTGCCAGCAGCTTAGAAGGGACCTCCCACTACGAGCAGTACTTC
>TRBV20-1|TRBJ2-3|many|12|NA
CSARGPTDTQYF
TGCAGTGCTAGAGGCCCAACAGATACGCAGTATTTT
>TRBV20-1|TRBJ1-5|NA|13|TRBD1
CSAGRQGGQPQHF
TGCAGTGCTGGCCGACAGGGGGGTCAGCCCCAGCATTTT
>TRBV15|TRBJ2-7|NA|12|NA
CATGLGGYEQYF
TGTGCCACCGGTCTAGGGGGCTACGAGCAGTACTTC
>TRBV20-1|TRBJ2-3|NA|11|NA
CSGRPEDTQYF
TGCAGTGGGCGCCCGGAAGATACGCAGTATTTT
>TRBV10-3|TRBJ2-1|NA|12|TRBD2
CAISFSGSEQFF
TGTGCCATCAGCTTTAGCGGGAGCGAGCAGTTCTTC
>TRBV5-1|TRBJ2-4|NA|14|TRBD2
CATGTSGSWNEQYF
TGCGCCACCGGGACTAGCGGGAGTTGGAATGAGCAGTACTTC
>TRBV29-1|TRBJ2-6|many|15|NA
CSVVTSRSGANVLTF
TGCAGCGTTGTAACCAGCCGAAGCGGGGCCAACGTCCTGACTTTC
>TRBV28|TRBJ2-1|many|15|TRBD1
CASSLQTGGVHEQFF
TGTGCCAGCAGTTTACAGACAGGGGGTGTCCATGAGCAGTTCTTC
>TRBV6-1|TRBJ2-3|NA|15|TRBD2
CASSEGGGNTDTQYF
TGTGCCAGCAGTGAAGGGGGGGGGAACACAGATACGCAGTATTTT
>TRBV7-9|TRBJ2-3|NA|13|NA
CASRDGITDTQYF
TGTGCCAGCAGAGATGGGATCACAGATACGCAGTATTTT
>TRBV20-1|TRBJ2-1|NA|11|NA
CSAPVDNEQFF
TGCAGTGCACCCGTCGACAATGAGCAGTTCTTC
>TRBV4-1|TRBJ1-4|NA|13|NA
CASKGPGGEKLFF
TGCGCCAGCAAAGGACCCGGGGGGGAAAAACTGTTTTTT
>TRBV5-1|TRBJ2-1|NA|14|NA
CASSLVVENPRQFF
TGCGCCAGTAGCTTGGTAGTAGAAAATCCTCGGCAGTTCTTC
>TRBV7-8|TRBJ2-7|few|14|TRBD2
CASSFILAGDEQYF
TGTGCCAGCAGCTTTATACTAGCGGGAGACGAGCAGTACTTC
>TRBV12-3/TRBV12-4|TRBJ2-4|NA|16|NA
CASSWDNLRAKNIQYF
TGTGCCAGCAGTTGGGACAACCTGCGTGCCAAAAACATTCAGTACTTC
>TRBV18|TRBJ2-1|many|14|TRBD2
CASSGGLANDEQFF
TGTGCCAGCTCAGGGGGACTAGCGAACGATGAGCAGTTCTTC
>TRBV7-9|TRBJ2-7|NA|15|NA
CASSLGPAGHCEQYF
TGTGCCAGCAGCTTAGGCCCGGCGGGTCACTGCGAGCAGTACTTC
>TRBV12-3/TRBV12-4|TRBJ2-5|many|14|NA
CASSSDRTQETQYF
TGTGCCAGCAGTTCGGACAGAACCCAAGAGACCCAGTACTTC
>TRBV4-1|TRBJ2-1|few|16|NA
CASSQPARSSYNEQFF
TGCGCCAGCAGCCAACCCGCGAGGAGCTCCTACAATGAGCAGTTCTTC